This entry describes one T cell receptor (beta chain). This entry comes from a study of cytomegalovirus exposure and HLA in healthy donors. In the PCR, 60 Vbeta and 13 Jbeta primers were used. The method was immunoSEQ multiplex PCR; TCRdb's version includes in-frame clones alone and lacks a portion of them. The clone table shows 41,000 or so clones, with the ten largest holding 6.2%. The receptor's source is a man aged 30 to 45 in good health and CMV-seronegative. What was sequenced was PBMCs.

DNA for the CDR3: TGTGCCAGCAGTACTGCTTACGAGCAGTACTTC. It is translated as CASSTAYEQYF. This chain uses TRBV27 with TRBJ2-7; no clear D. This CDR3 has 11 amino acids. CDR1 is MNHEY, CDR2 SMNVEV, per germline (reference sequence). V lost 5 bases to trimming and J lost 4 bases, with 6 bases between them.